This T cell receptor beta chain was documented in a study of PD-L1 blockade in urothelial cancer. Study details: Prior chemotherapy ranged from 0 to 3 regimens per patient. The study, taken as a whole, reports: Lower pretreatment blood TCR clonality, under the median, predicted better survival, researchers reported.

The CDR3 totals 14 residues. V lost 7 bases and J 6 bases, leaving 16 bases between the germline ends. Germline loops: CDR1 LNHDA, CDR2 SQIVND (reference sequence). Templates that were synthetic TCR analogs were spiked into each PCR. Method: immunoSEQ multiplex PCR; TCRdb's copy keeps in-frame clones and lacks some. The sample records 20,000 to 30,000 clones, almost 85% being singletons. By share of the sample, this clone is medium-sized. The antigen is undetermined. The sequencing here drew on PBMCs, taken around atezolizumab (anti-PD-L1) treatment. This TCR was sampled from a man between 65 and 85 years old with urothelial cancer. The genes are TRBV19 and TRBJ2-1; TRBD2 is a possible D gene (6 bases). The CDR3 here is CASTPYAGSNEQFF. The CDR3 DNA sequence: TGTGCCAGTACCCCCTACGCGGGGAGCAATGAGCAGTTCTTC.